This TCR beta chain was captured by sequencing in a study of cytomegalovirus exposure and HLA in healthy donors. Notes on the study in general: Some public TCRs appeared in many individuals, while most sequences were rare.

The germline V and J ends were trimmed by 1 base and 6 bases, with 10 bases remaining between them. The CDR3 consists of 14 residues. The germline gives CDR1 SGHNT, CDR2 YYREEE (reference sequence). With respect to this clone: The antigen is not known.

The PCR employed 60 Vbeta primers together with 13 Jbeta primers. The method was immunoSEQ multiplex PCR; TCRdb's version includes in-frame clones alone and lacks a portion of them. This sample has 150,000 to 200,000 clones, with 60% to 80% found just once. Specimen: PBMCs. This sequence was found in a man aged 50 to 59 in good health and CMV-seropositive. The chain recombines TRBV5-4 with TRBJ1-4; D is possibly TRBD1 (5 bases). DNA of the CDR3: TGTGCCAGCAGCTTGTCCGGGGGGGATGAAAAACTGTTTTTT. This sequence encodes CASSLSGGDEKLFF.